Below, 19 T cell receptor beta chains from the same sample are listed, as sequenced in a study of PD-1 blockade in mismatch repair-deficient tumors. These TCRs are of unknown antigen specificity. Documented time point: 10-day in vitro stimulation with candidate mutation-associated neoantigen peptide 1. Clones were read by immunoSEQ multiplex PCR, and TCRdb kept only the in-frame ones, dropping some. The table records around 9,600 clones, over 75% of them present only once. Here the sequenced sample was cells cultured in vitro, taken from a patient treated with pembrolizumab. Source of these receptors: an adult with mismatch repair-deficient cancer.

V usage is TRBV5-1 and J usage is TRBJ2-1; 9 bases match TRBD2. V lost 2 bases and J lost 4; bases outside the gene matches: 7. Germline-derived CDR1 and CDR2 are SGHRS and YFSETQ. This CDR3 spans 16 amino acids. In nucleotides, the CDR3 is TGCGCCAGCAGCTTATCCGGGACTAGCAGATACAATGAGCAGTTCTTC. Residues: CASSLSGTSRYNEQFF.

This CDR3 reads CAWSGGLSSNQPQHF. The CDR3 DNA is TGTGCCTGGAGTGGGGGGCTGTCTAGCAATCAGCCCCAGCATTTT. The chain recombines TRBV30 with TRBJ1-5; TRBD1 is a possible D gene (6 bases). Trimming took 1 base from V and 0 from J, leaving 10 bases between them. The CDR3 is made up of 15 amino acids. Germline V CDR1 and CDR2: GTSNPN, SVGIG (reference sequence).

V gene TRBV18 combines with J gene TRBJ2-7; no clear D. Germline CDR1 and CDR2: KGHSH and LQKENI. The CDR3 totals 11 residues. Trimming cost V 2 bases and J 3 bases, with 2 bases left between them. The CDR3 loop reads CASSPNYEQYF. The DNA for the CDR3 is TGTGCCAGCTCACCAAACTACGAGCAGTACTTC.

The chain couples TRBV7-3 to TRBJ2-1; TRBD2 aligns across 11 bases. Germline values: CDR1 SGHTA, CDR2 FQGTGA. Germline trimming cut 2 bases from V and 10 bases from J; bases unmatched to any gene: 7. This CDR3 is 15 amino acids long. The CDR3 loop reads CASSLVLAGDGEQFF. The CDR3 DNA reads TGTGCCAGCAGCTTAGTACTAGCGGGAGACGGGGAGCAGTTCTTC.

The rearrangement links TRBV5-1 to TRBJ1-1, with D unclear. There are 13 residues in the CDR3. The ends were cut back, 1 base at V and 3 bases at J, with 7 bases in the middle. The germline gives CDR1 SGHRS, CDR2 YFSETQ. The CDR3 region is CASSLNVDTEAFF. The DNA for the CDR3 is TGCGCCAGCAGCTTGAATGTGGACACTGAAGCTTTCTTT.

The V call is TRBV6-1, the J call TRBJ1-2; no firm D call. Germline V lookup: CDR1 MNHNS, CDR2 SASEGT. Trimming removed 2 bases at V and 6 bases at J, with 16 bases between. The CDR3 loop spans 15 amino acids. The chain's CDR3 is CASSERGLSRDGYTF. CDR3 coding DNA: TGTGCCAGCAGTGAACGTGGACTATCACGTGATGGCTACACCTTC.

The CDR3 DNA is TGTGCCAGTAGTAAGTCGACAGGGAGGAGTAAGACCCAGTACTTC. As protein: CASSKSTGRSKTQYF. The gene calls are TRBV19 and TRBJ2-5; tentative D call: TRBD1 (7 bases). With 4 bases removed from V and 6 bases from J, the gap between germline ends came to 18 bases. The CDR3 loop spans 15 amino acids. The V gene's germline CDR1 is LNHDA and CDR2 SQIVND (reference sequence). Drawing the rest from reference TRBV19 and TRBJ2-5, the complete variable domain is DGGITQSPKYLFRKEGQNVTLSCEQNLNHDAMYWYRQDPGQGLRLIYYSQIVNDFQKGDIAEGYSVSREKKESFPLTVTSAQKNPTAFYLCASSKSTGRSKTQYFGPGTRLLVL.

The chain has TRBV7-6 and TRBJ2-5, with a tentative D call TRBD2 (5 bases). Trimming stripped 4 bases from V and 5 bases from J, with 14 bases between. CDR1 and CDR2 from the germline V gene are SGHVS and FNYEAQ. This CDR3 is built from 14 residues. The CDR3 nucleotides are TGTGCCAGCAGCTCCGGCCGCGGGTTGGAGACCCAGTACTTC. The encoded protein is CASSSGRGLETQYF. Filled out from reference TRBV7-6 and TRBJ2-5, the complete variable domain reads GAGVSQSPRYKVTKRGQDVALRCDPISGHVSLYWYRQALGQGPEFLTYFNYEAQQDKSGLPNDRFSAERPEGSISTLTIQRTEQRDSAMYRCASSSGRGLETQYFGPGTRLLVL.

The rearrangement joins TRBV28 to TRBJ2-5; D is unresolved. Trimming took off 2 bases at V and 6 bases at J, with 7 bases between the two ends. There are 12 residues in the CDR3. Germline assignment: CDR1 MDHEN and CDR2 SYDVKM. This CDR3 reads CASSLARKTQYF. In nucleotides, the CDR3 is TGTGCCAGCAGTTTAGCCAGAAAGACCCAGTACTTC.

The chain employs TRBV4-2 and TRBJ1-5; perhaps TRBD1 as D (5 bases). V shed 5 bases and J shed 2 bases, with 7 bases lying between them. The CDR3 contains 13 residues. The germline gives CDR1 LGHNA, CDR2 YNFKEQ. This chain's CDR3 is CASSVRGNQPQHF. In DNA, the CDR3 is TGTGCCAGCAGCGTCAGGGGCAATCAGCCCCAGCATTTT.

Written as DNA, the CDR3 is TGCGCCAGCAGCTTGGGCAACAGGGTTGAGACCCAGTACTTC. It codes for CASSLGNRVETQYF. This rearrangement joins TRBV5-1 to TRBJ2-5; D is perhaps TRBD1 (6 bases). The CDR3 extends over 14 amino acids. The ends were cut back, 0 bases at V and 5 bases at J, with 11 bases in the middle. Germline V gives CDR1 SGHRS, CDR2 YFSETQ.

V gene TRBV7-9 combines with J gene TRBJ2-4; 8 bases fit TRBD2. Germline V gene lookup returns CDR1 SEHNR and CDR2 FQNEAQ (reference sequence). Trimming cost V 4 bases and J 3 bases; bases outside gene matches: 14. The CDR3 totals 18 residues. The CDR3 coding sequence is TGTGCCAGCAGCTCCCCCGGGACTAGTGGTGAGGTCAAAAACATTCAGTACTTC. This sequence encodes CASSSPGTSGEVKNIQYF.

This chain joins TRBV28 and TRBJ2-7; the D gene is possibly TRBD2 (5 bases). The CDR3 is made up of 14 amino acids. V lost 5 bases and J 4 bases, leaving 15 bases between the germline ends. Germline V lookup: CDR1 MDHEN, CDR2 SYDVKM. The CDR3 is CASSRSDGDYEQYF. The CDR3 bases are TGTGCCAGCAGTCGTTCAGACGGGGATTACGAGCAGTACTTC.

CDR3 DNA: TGTGCCAGCAGCGTAGGTAGTAGCTTTACAAACATTCAGTACTTC. This translates into CASSVGSSFTNIQYF. The genes are TRBV9 and TRBJ2-4; D is undetermined. Trimming stripped 0 bases from V and 6 bases from J, with 13 bases between. CDR3 size: 15 residues. Germline lookup yields CDR1 SGDLS and CDR2 YYNGEE. Full variable domain (outside the CDR3, taken from reference TRBV9 and TRBJ2-4): DSGVTQTPKHLITATGQRVTLRCSPRSGDLSVYWYQQSLDQGLQFLIQYYNGEERAKGNILERFSAQQFPDLHSELNLSSLELGDSALYFCASSVGSSFTNIQYFGAGTRLSVL.

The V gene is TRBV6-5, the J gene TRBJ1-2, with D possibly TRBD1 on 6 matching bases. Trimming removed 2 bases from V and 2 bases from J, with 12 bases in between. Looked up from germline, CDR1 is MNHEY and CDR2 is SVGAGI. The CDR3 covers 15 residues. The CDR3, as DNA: TGTGCCAGCAGTTACAAGGGGGGTGGGAACTATGGCTACACCTTC. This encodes CASSYKGGGNYGYTF.

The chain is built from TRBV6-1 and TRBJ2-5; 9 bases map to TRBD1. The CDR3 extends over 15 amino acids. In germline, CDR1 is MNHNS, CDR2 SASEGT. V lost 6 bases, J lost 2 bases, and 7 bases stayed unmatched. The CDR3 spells CASSETGGAQETQYF. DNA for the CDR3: TGTGCCAGCAGCGAGACAGGGGGTGCGCAAGAGACCCAGTACTTC.

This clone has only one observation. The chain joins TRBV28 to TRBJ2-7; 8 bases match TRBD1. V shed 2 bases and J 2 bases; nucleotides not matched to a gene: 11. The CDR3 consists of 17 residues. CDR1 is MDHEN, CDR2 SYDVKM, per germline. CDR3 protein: CASSLGDRGSTAYEQYF. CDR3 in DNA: TGTGCCAGCAGTTTAGGCGACAGGGGCTCCACAGCCTACGAGCAGTACTTC.

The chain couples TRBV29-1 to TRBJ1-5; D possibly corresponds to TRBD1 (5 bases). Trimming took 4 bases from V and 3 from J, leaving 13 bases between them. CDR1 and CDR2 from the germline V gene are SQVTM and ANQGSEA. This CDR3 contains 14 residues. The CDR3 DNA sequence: TGCAGCGTTGGCCCCGACAGCCCCAATCAGCCCCAGCATTTT. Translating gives CSVGPDSPNQPQHF.

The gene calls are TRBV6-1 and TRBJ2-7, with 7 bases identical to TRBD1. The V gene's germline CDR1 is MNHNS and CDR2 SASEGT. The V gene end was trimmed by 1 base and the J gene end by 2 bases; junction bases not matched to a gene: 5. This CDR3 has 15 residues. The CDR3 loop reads CASSEGGTDAYEQYF. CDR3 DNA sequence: TGTGCCAGCAGTGAAGGAGGGACAGATGCCTACGAGCAGTACTTC.